The 24 T cell receptor beta chains below come from one sample, sequenced in a study of cytomegalovirus exposure and HLA in healthy donors. PCR employed 60 Vbeta and 13 Jbeta primers. Sequenced by immunoSEQ multiplex PCR; TCRdb stores in-frame clones only, minus some. The table includes about 160,000 clones, roughly 80% detected once. The source material was PBMCs. The source is a man aged 35 to 55 in good health and CMV-seronegative.

This clone was picked up a small number of times. The chain is built from TRBV5-6 and TRBJ2-5; D possibly corresponds to TRBD2 (5 bases). In germline, CDR1 is SGHDT, CDR2 YYEEEE. This CDR3 spans 16 amino acids. Trimming stripped 5 bases from V and 3 bases from J, with 20 bases between. For the CDR3, the DNA is TGTGCCAGCAGTCGGCCGTTTGGAGACGGGGAAGAGACCCAGTACTTC. Residues: CASSRPFGDGEETQYF.

The V gene is TRBV5-8, the J gene TRBJ2-3; 7 nucleotides agree with TRBD2. This CDR3 is built from 14 residues. Trimming removed 0 bases from V and 6 bases from J; junction bases left unmatched: 4. Germline CDR1 is SGHTS and CDR2 is YDEGEE. CDR3 coding DNA: TGTGCCAGCAGCTTGGCCGGGGGAGGGGATACGCAGTATTTT. Its protein product is CASSLAGGGDTQYF.

In DNA form, the CDR3 reads TGTGCCAGCAGCGGAAAACAGGGGATTGGGGCCAACGTCCTGACTTTC. As protein: CASSGKQGIGANVLTF. The genes are TRBV5-4 and TRBJ2-6, with 7 positions matching TRBD1. Germline assignment: CDR1 SGHNT and CDR2 YYREEE (reference sequence). There are 16 residues in the CDR3. With V trimmed by 4 bases and J by 3 bases, 7 bases remained unmatched.

The chain recombines TRBV19 with TRBJ1-4; D is undetermined. V lost 3 bases to trimming and J lost 8 bases, with 10 bases between them. In germline, CDR1 is LNHDA, CDR2 SQIVND (reference sequence). This CDR3 contains 13 residues. The CDR3 region is CASSIPPGEKLFF. Written as DNA, the CDR3 is TGTGCCAGTAGTATCCCGCCGGGAGAAAAACTGTTTTTT.

A note on this clone: The same CDR3 is also encoded by other DNA sequences in this sample. The chain's CDR3 is CASSAGQGDEQFF. CDR3 nucleotides: TGTGCCAGCAGCGCCGGACAAGGTGATGAGCAGTTCTTC. The V and J genes are TRBV5-4 and TRBJ2-1, with D maybe TRBD1 (5 bases). CDR1 is SGHNT, CDR2 YYREEE, per germline (reference sequence). The CDR3 is 13 amino acids. Trimming shortened V by 4 bases and J by 8 bases, and 13 bases separated the two germline ends.

V gene TRBV11-2 combines with J gene TRBJ2-5; 8 bases align to TRBD2. Germline lookup yields CDR1 SGHAT and CDR2 FQNNGV. The CDR3 has 16 residues. The V and J ends lost 4 bases and 2 bases, in that order; junction bases with no gene match: 9. In nucleotides, the CDR3 is TGTGCCAGCAGCTCGCGCTTGCGGGGGGCTCAAGAGACCCAGTACTTC. Translation: CASSSRLRGAQETQYF.

The chain employs TRBV5-1 and TRBJ2-1; D remains unclear. This CDR3 comprises 15 residues. The germline gives CDR1 SGHRS, CDR2 YFSETQ. The ends were cut back, 1 base at V and 8 bases at J, with 16 bases in the middle. For the CDR3, the DNA is TGCGCCAGCAGCTTGATCGTAGATCAGCGAGATGAGCAGTTCTTC. This encodes CASSLIVDQRDEQFF.

This clone was picked up a small number of times. The chain links TRBV2 to TRBJ2-5; D gene ambiguous. The J call may be wrong; the DNA end is better matched by TRBJ2-7. Germline CDR1 is SNHLY and CDR2 is FYNNEI. This CDR3 region has 12 residues. The CDR3 loop reads CASSARSYEQYF. The CDR3 DNA follows: TGTGCCAGCAGTGCCCGGTCCTACGAGCAGTACTTC.

This clone has only a few counts. The chain is built from TRBV2 and TRBJ1-4, with TRBD1 identical over 7 bases. The CDR3 runs to 13 residues. Germline V lookup: CDR1 SNHLY, CDR2 FYNNEI. The J segment lost 7 bases and the V segment lost 10 bases, leaving 9 bases of the junction unmatched. The CDR3 bases are TGTGCCATAGAGGGGGCGCTGGGTGAAAAACTGTTTTTT. It is translated as CAIEGALGEKLFF.

This clone was observed a single time. The chain recombines TRBV5-4 with TRBJ2-1; no clear D gene. Germline-derived CDR1 and CDR2 are SGHNT and YYREEE (reference sequence). The V gene lost 10 bases and the J gene lost 7 bases, with 12 bases spanning the gap. The CDR3 sequence is 11 residues long. CDR3 in amino acids: CAVVLFNEQFF. The CDR3 DNA is TGTGCCGTCGTCTTGTTTAATGAGCAGTTCTTC.

The chain couples TRBV6-1 to TRBJ2-1, with D possibly TRBD2 on 6 matching bases. This CDR3 is 13 amino acids long. V lost 10 bases and J 5 bases, leaving 15 bases between the germline ends. Germline V gene sequence: CDR1 MNHNS, CDR2 SASEGT. The chain's CDR3 is CATTPGLHNEQFF. CDR3 nucleotides: TGTGCCACCACTCCGGGACTCCACAATGAGCAGTTCTTC.

The chain carries TRBV2 and TRBJ1-5; D is unclear. Germline V lookup: CDR1 SNHLY, CDR2 FYNNEI. The CDR3 length is 13 residues. Trimming left V 5 bases short and J 6 bases short, with 11 bases between. DNA of the CDR3: TGTGCCAGCAGTCCGGGGTTCTTTCAGCCCCAGCATTTT. Translation: CASSPGFFQPQHF.

The J gene is TRBJ2-3, the V gene TRBV10-3; D possibly corresponds to TRBD1 (5 bases). V was pared by 4 bases and J by 2 bases, with 10 bases between. The germline V gene encodes CDR1 ENHRY and CDR2 SYGVKD. The CDR3 contains 14 residues. The CDR3 sequence is CAISVSGPTDTQYF. The CDR3 coding sequence is TGTGCCATCAGTGTCTCAGGGCCCACAGATACGCAGTATTTT.

The chain joins TRBV19 to TRBJ2-3, with a tentative D call TRBD2 (7 bases). Deletions cut 1 base from V and 2 bases from J, with 13 bases between. Looked up from germline, CDR1 is LNHDA and CDR2 is SQIVND (reference sequence). This CDR3 contains 16 residues. The CDR3 DNA reads as TGTGCCAGTAGTATAGCGGGGGGCTTCCCCACAGATACGCAGTATTTT. It yields the protein CASSIAGGFPTDTQYF.

This chain uses TRBV28 with TRBJ1-4, with 7 bases matching TRBD1. The germline V gene encodes CDR1 MDHEN and CDR2 SYDVKM. The ends lost 5 bases at V and 6 bases at J; junction bases unmatched: 6. This CDR3 region has 14 residues. CDR3 protein: CASSENRGHEKLFF. For the CDR3, the DNA is TGTGCCAGCAGTGAGAACAGGGGTCATGAAAAACTGTTTTTT.

The chain has TRBV5-1 and TRBJ2-2; 9 nucleotides agree with TRBD2. Per germline, CDR1 SGHRS and CDR2 YFSETQ. This CDR3 spans 14 amino acids. V lost 7 bases, J lost 2 bases, and 3 bases stayed unmatched. CDR3 in amino acids: CASVSGGNTGELFF. The CDR3 coding sequence is TGCGCCAGCGTTAGCGGGGGAAACACCGGGGAGCTGTTTTTT.

This sequence joins TRBV5-1 and TRBJ2-3; D perhaps matches TRBD2 (6 bases). This CDR3 contains 17 residues. V was pared by 2 bases and J by 3 bases, with 19 bases between. Looked up from germline, CDR1 is SGHRS and CDR2 is YFSETQ. The CDR3: CASSLGSASAGTDTQYF. Written as DNA, the CDR3 is TGCGCCAGCAGCTTAGGATCGGCTAGCGCGGGTACAGATACGCAGTATTTT.

The gene calls are TRBV6-1 and TRBJ1-2, with 8 positions matching TRBD1. V gave up 11 bases and J gave up 3 bases; unmatched junction bases: 8. CDR3 length: 13 residues. The germline gives CDR1 MNHNS, CDR2 SASEGT. The CDR3 DNA reads as TGTGCCGGTAAGGACAGGGCGCACTATGGCTACACCTTC. This gives the protein CAGKDRAHYGYTF.

This clone was observed a handful of times. Additional DNA sequences in this sample encode the identical CDR3. This sequence joins TRBV6-4 and TRBJ2-3; D might be TRBD1 (5 bases). The CDR3 extends over 14 amino acids. V lost 0 bases and J 4 bases, leaving 8 bases between the germline ends. Germline V lookup: CDR1 MRHNA, CDR2 SNTAGT. CDR3 loop: CASSDSGEADTQYF. The CDR3 region has the DNA TGTGCCAGCAGTGACTCAGGGGAAGCAGATACGCAGTATTTT.

The chain is built from TRBV6-6 and TRBJ1-1; D is ambiguous. Germline lookup yields CDR1 MNHNY and CDR2 SVGAGI (reference sequence). CDR3 length: 15 residues. V was shortened by 2 bases and J by 4 bases, with 14 bases between the two germline ends. The CDR3 loop reads CASSYPREVGTEAFF. CDR3 nucleotides: TGTGCCAGCAGTTACCCGAGGGAGGTGGGCACTGAAGCTTTCTTT.

The V call is TRBV6-4, the J call TRBJ2-1; the match to TRBD1 covers 7 bases. This CDR3 spans 14 amino acids. The junction had 5 bases not matched to a gene; V was cut back by 5 bases and J by 4 bases. Germline CDR1 MRHNA, CDR2 SNTAGT. Here the CDR3 reads CASSSGTEYNEQFF. The CDR3 DNA sequence: TGTGCCAGCAGTTCCGGGACAGAATACAATGAGCAGTTCTTC.

This chain links TRBV7-9 with TRBJ1-2; 10 bases align to TRBD1. Germline V gene data show CDR1 as SEHNR and CDR2 as FQNEAQ (reference sequence). Trimming removed 1 base from V and 8 bases from J; junction bases left unmatched: 1. This CDR3 is built from 13 residues. CDR3 in DNA: TGTGCCAGCAGCTTAGGGGACAGGGGAGGCTACACCTTC. Protein product: CASSLGDRGGYTF.

This clone occurred a few times. The CDR3 loop is CAWSPQGPREQYF. The DNA of the CDR3 is TGTGCCTGGAGTCCTCAGGGGCCTCGGGAGCAGTACTTC. The chain joins TRBV30 to TRBJ2-7; weak D call: TRBD1 (6 bases). CDR3 size: 13 residues. Trimming pared 2 bases from V and 7 bases from J, leaving 15 bases between. Germline-derived CDR1 and CDR2 are GTSNPN and SVGIG (reference sequence). Complete variable domain (other parts from reference TRBV30 and TRBJ2-7): SQTIHQWPATLVQPVGSPLSLECTVEGTSNPNLYWYRQAAGRGLQLLFYSVGIGQISSEVPQNLSASRPQDRQFILSSKKLLLSDSGFYLCAWSPQGPREQYFGPGTRLTVT.

This clone was counted between two and nine times. The chain has TRBV6-1 and TRBJ1-1; a possible D gene is TRBD1 (6 bases). Germline loops: CDR1 MNHNS, CDR2 SASEGT. The CDR3 has 13 amino acids. The germline V and J ends were trimmed by 7 bases and 4 bases, with 13 bases remaining between them. CDR3 in amino acids: CASKNRVGTEAFF. DNA for the CDR3: TGTGCCAGCAAAAACAGGGTGGGCACTGAAGCTTTCTTT.